Following are 32 T cell receptor beta chains from one sample sequenced in a study of Ad26.COV2.S vaccination and SARS-CoV-2 variants. Sample treatment: roughly 19 received Ad26.COV2.S at low or high dose, single or two shots; 5 received placebo; per-sample allocation not given. Sampling was performed 63 days after the first vaccine or placebo injection. TCRdb's copy holds only in-frame clones and misses some; the assay was immunoSEQ multiplex PCR. Among 300,000 to 400,000 clones listed, around four fifths were seen once. This material consisted of peripheral blood, taken in a trial of Ad26.COV2.S vaccine versus placebo. These receptors originate from a person between 18 and 59 years old who received the Ad26.COV2.S COVID-19 vaccine or a placebo.

V gene TRBV9 combines with J gene TRBJ1-6, with 7 nucleotides matching TRBD1. The germline V gene encodes CDR1 SGDLS and CDR2 YYNGEE. V dropped 3 bases and J dropped 5; count of bases not matched to a gene: 5. The CDR3 totals 15 residues. CDR3 in DNA: TGTGCCAGCAGCGAGACAGGGCCCGATAATTCACCCCTCCACTTT. Protein sequence: CASSETGPDNSPLHF.

This rearrangement joins TRBV12-2 to TRBJ2-7; the table's TRBD2 call for D was not verified on the DNA. TRBV12-2 is listed as a pseudogene. This CDR3 spans 19 amino acids. The CDR3 here is CASRLPYTGLAGYSYEQYF. In nucleotides, the CDR3 is TGTGCAAGTCGCCTCCCCTATACGGGACTAGCGGGTTACTCCTACGAGCAGTACTTC.

In its sample, this clone was seen a few times. The rearrangement uses TRBV2 and TRBJ1-1; D remains unclear. V lost 2 bases and J lost 2, with 15 bases in between. CDR1 and CDR2 (germline): SNHLY, FYNNEI. The length of the CDR3 is 16 residues. In DNA form, the CDR3 reads TGTGCCAGCAGTGAACTCGACCCAAGCGTCAACACTGAAGCTTTCTTT. This sequence encodes CASSELDPSVNTEAFF. The full variable domain, completed using reference TRBV2 and TRBJ1-1, is EPEVTQTPSHQVTQMGQEVILRCVPISNHLYFYWYRQILGQKVEFLVSFYNNEISEKSEIFDDQFSVERPDGSNFTLKIRSTKLEDSAMYFCASSELDPSVNTEAFFGQGTRLTVV.

This clone was counted ten times or more. The chain combines TRBV29-1 with TRBJ1-1; perhaps TRBD1 as D (5 bases). Germline V gives CDR1 SQVTM, CDR2 ANQGSEA. The CDR3 is made up of 11 amino acids. The V end was cut by 6 bases, the J end by 4 bases, with 9 bases between. This CDR3 reads CSVGHGTEAFF. The CDR3 DNA follows: TGCAGCGTCGGACACGGCACTGAAGCTTTCTTT.

V is TRBV10-1 and J is TRBJ2-7; 7 bases agree with TRBD1. Trimming took 9 bases from V and 2 from J; bases not matched to a gene: 4. Germline V gene lookup returns CDR1 WNHNN and CDR2 SYGVQD (reference sequence). The CDR3 contains 12 residues. The CDR3 is CARQGNTYEQYF. CDR3 sequence (DNA): TGCGCCAGACAGGGGAATACCTACGAGCAGTACTTC.

This CDR3 is CASRSLTGTRSLGAFF. The CDR3 DNA follows: TGTGCCAGCAGATCACTGACAGGGACACGTAGCCTAGGGGCTTTCTTT. The chain is built from TRBV6-6 and TRBJ1-1, with TRBD1 matching 7 bases. The CDR3 length is 16 residues. V dropped 6 bases and J dropped 11; count of bases not matched to a gene: 21. Per the germline V gene, CDR1 is MNHNY and CDR2 is SVGAGI (reference sequence).

V gene TRBV5-8 combines with J gene TRBJ1-5; 10 bases are a match to TRBD1. V lost 3 bases, J lost 0 bases, and 6 bases stayed unmatched. The CDR3 is 17 amino acids. CDR1 is SGHTS, CDR2 YDEGEE, per germline. In DNA, the CDR3 is TGTGCCAGCAGCTCGGGGACAGGGGTTTATAGCAATCAGCCCCAGCATTTT. Residues: CASSSGTGVYSNQPQHF.

The V gene is TRBV5-1, the J gene TRBJ1-5; 10 bases are shared with TRBD1. This CDR3 has 14 residues. Trimming cost V 4 bases and J 5 bases; bases outside gene matches: 3. CDR1 SGHRS and CDR2 YFSETQ come from the germline V gene. As DNA, the CDR3 is TGCGCCAGCAGCCTCGGACAGGGGGATCAGCCCCAGCATTTT. As protein: CASSLGQGDQPQHF.

The chain combines TRBV2 with TRBJ2-3; D ambiguous. Germline CDR1 SNHLY, CDR2 FYNNEI. Trimming left V 5 bases short and J 0 bases short, with 9 bases between. CDR3 length equals 14 residues. Here the CDR3 DNA reads TGTGCCAGCAGTTACCAAACTAGCACAGATACGCAGTATTTT. Translation: CASSYQTSTDTQYF.

The genes are TRBV19 and TRBJ1-2; 9 nucleotides line up with TRBD1. The V segment lost 6 bases and the J segment 6 bases; nucleotides outside the gene matches: 8. There are 14 residues in the CDR3. Germline assignment: CDR1 LNHDA and CDR2 SQIVND (reference sequence). The chain's CDR3 is CASRANRGLNGYTF. The CDR3 DNA reads as TGTGCCAGTAGAGCGAACAGGGGGCTGAATGGCTACACCTTC. Together with reference TRBV19 and TRBJ1-2, the CDR3 gives the full variable domain: DGGITQSPKYLFRKEGQNVTLSCEQNLNHDAMYWYRQDPGQGLRLIYYSQIVNDFQKGDIAEGYSVSREKKESFPLTVTSAQKNPTAFYLCASRANRGLNGYTFGSGTRLTVV.

The rearrangement links TRBV12-3 or TRBV12-4 to TRBJ2-2; D is uncertain. Trimming cost V 1 base and J 7 bases, with 4 bases left between them. The CDR3 has 12 residues. The CDR3 region is CASSLGVGELFF. Here the CDR3 DNA reads TGTGCCAGCAGTTTAGGGGTCGGGGAGCTGTTTTTT.

This clone was seen a few times. CDR3 region: CASSLAGDGNYGYTF. In DNA form, the CDR3 reads TGTGCCAGCAGCTTGGCAGGCGACGGCAACTATGGCTACACCTTC. The V call is TRBV5-6, the J call TRBJ1-2; D ambiguous. Trimming stripped 0 bases from V and 2 bases from J, with 11 bases between. Germline V gives CDR1 SGHDT, CDR2 YYEEEE. The CDR3 is 15 amino acids. Full variable domain (missing parts from reference TRBV5-6 and TRBJ1-2): DAGVTQSPTHLIKTRGQQVTLRCSPKSGHDTVSWYQQALGQGPQFIFQYYEEEERQRGNFPDRFSGHQFPNYSSELNVNALLLGDSALYLCASSLAGDGNYGYTFGSGTRLTVV.

In this sample, this clone turned up a few times. This chain links TRBV19 with TRBJ1-4; possibly TRBD1 for D (5 bases). The CDR3 is 15 amino acids. Germline lookup yields CDR1 LNHDA and CDR2 SQIVND (reference sequence). V lost 3 bases to trimming and J lost 8 bases, with 16 bases between them. For the CDR3, the DNA is TGTGCCAGTAGTATCGGGGGGACCAGGGAGGAAAAACTGTTTTTT. It codes for CASSIGGTREEKLFF.

The gene calls are TRBV19 and TRBJ2-7; 10 bases match TRBD1. CDR1 and CDR2 (germline): LNHDA, SQIVND (reference sequence). Trimming at V came to 5 bases and at J to 5 bases, leaving 18 bases not matched to a gene. The CDR3 contains 18 residues. Written as DNA, the CDR3 is TGTGCCAGTAGTCCCAGGGGTGCGGACAGGGGGAGTTTCAACGAGCAGTACTTC. Translation gives CASSPRGADRGSFNEQYF.

This chain joins TRBV27 and TRBJ2-1; D gene uncertain. Per the germline V gene, CDR1 is MNHEY and CDR2 is SMNVEV (reference sequence). The ends were cut back, 3 bases at V and 7 bases at J, with 16 bases in the middle. The CDR3 has 15 amino acids. CDR3: CASSFSLEQINEQFF. Here the CDR3 DNA reads TGTGCCAGCAGTTTCAGCCTTGAACAGATTAATGAGCAGTTCTTC.

About this clone: This sample includes further DNA sequences coding for the same CDR3. The gene calls are TRBV7-3 and TRBJ2-5; the D gene is possibly TRBD2 (6 bases). The CDR3 sequence is 13 residues long. Looked up from germline, CDR1 is SGHTA and CDR2 is FQGTGA. The V and J ends lost 5 bases and 1 base respectively, with 8 bases between them. The CDR3 DNA reads as TGTGCCAGCAGCGGGGGGTCCCAAGAGACCCAGTACTTC. It is translated as CASSGGSQETQYF.

This clone was detected only a few times. This chain connects TRBV5-5 to TRBJ2-7; D not resolved. Deletions cut 0 bases from V and 4 bases from J, with 5 bases between. The CDR3 spans 12 residues. Germline V gene lookup returns CDR1 SGHKS and CDR2 YYEKEE (reference sequence). In DNA form, the CDR3 reads TGTGCCAGCAGCTTGGCCCCGTACGAGCAGTACTTC. Protein sequence: CASSLAPYEQYF.

The J gene is TRBJ2-3, the V gene TRBV3-1 (or the pseudogene TRBV3-2), with D tentatively TRBD2 (7 bases). The V and J ends lost 5 bases and 0 bases respectively, with 33 bases between them. The germline gives CDR1 LGHDT, CDR2 YNNKEL (reference sequence). The CDR3 has 22 residues. The CDR3 DNA sequence: TGTGCCAGCAGCGCAAGACGGCCAGGCGTATGGGGGGGCCTTTCTAGCACAGATACGCAGTATTTT. Translated: CASSARRPGVWGGLSSTDTQYF.

The chain combines TRBV7-9 with TRBJ2-3, with 10 nucleotides matching TRBD1. V was clipped by 5 bases and J by 1 base; unmatched bases: 12. The CDR3 consists of 18 residues. Germline assignment: CDR1 SEHNR and CDR2 FQNEAQ (reference sequence). The CDR3 region is CASSQAPRTGGGTDTQYF. CDR3 nucleotides: TGTGCCAGCAGCCAAGCGCCGAGGACAGGGGGAGGCACAGATACGCAGTATTTT.

In this sample, this clone turned up once. The chain has TRBV28 and TRBJ1-2; TRBD1 agrees at 9 bases. V was pared by 7 bases and J by 2 bases, with 11 bases of the junction left unmatched. CDR3 length equals 16 residues. CDR1 is MDHEN and CDR2 is SYDVKM in the germline V gene. CDR3 DNA sequence: TGTGCCAGCAATCACAGGGGGCGAAGGAGGAACTATGGCTACACCTTC. Translating it yields CASNHRGRRRNYGYTF.

The chain joins TRBV6-5 to TRBJ2-7; D unclear. The CDR3 has 14 amino acids. Germline loops: CDR1 MNHEY, CDR2 SVGAGI. V gave up 7 bases and J gave up 6 bases, with 19 bases separating them. CDR3 amino acids: CASTPPHGTPEQYF. The CDR3 nucleotides are TGTGCCAGCACCCCACCTCACGGAACTCCCGAGCAGTACTTC.

This clone appeared a single time. The V call is TRBV11-2, the J call TRBJ1-1, with TRBD1 matching over 7 bases. V shed 6 bases and J 5 bases; nucleotides not matched to a gene: 3. Per germline, CDR1 SGHAT and CDR2 FQNNGV. The CDR3 loop spans 12 amino acids. For the CDR3, the DNA is TGTGCCAGCAGTTGGACAGGTACTGAAGCTTTCTTT. It encodes CASSWTGTEAFF.

This sequence joins TRBV6-5 and TRBJ2-1; 11 nucleotides match TRBD2. Looked up from germline, CDR1 is MNHEY and CDR2 is SVGAGI. The CDR3 spans 15 residues. V was pared by 6 bases and J by 9 bases, with 10 bases of the junction left unmatched. CDR3 region: CASRITSGGSTEQFF. The DNA for the CDR3 is TGTGCCAGCAGAATTACTAGCGGGGGTTCTACTGAGCAGTTCTTC.

V and J are TRBV7-9 and TRBJ1-3; tentatively, D is TRBD1 (5 bases). The germline V gene has CDR1 SEHNR and CDR2 FQNEAQ (reference sequence). The CDR3 is 15 residues long. V lost 3 bases and J lost 0, with 9 bases in between. The CDR3 DNA follows: TGTGCCAGCAGCTTGTCGGGGGGCTCTGGAAACACCATATATTTT. Translated: CASSLSGGSGNTIYF.

The genes are TRBV2 and TRBJ2-3; no definite D call. The CDR3 extends over 11 amino acids. From germline, CDR1 is SNHLY and CDR2 FYNNEI. Trimming cost V 8 bases and J 6 bases, with 9 bases left between them. This CDR3 is CASQIKDTQYF. CDR3 nucleotide sequence: TGTGCCAGCCAAATCAAGGATACGCAGTATTTT.

The chain has TRBV6-5 and TRBJ1-1; D is possibly TRBD1 (5 bases). Germline V gene data show CDR1 as MNHEY and CDR2 as SVGAGI. Trimming removed 0 bases at V and 0 bases at J, with 11 bases between. This CDR3 is built from 16 residues. CDR3 amino acids: CASSYSNRPMNTEAFF. CDR3 nucleotide sequence: TGTGCCAGCAGTTACTCTAACAGGCCCATGAACACTGAAGCTTTCTTT.

J is TRBJ1-2 and V is TRBV5-1, with no clear D. Trimming took off 0 bases at V and 5 bases at J, with 8 bases between the two ends. The CDR3 contains 13 residues. CDR1 SGHRS and CDR2 YFSETQ come from the germline V gene. CDR3 in amino acids: CASSLGGAYGYTF. As DNA, the CDR3 is TGCGCCAGCAGCTTGGGGGGAGCGTATGGCTACACCTTC.

V gene TRBV5-1 combines with J gene TRBJ1-1; TRBD1 matches at 10 bases. Germline CDR1 SGHRS, CDR2 YFSETQ. The CDR3 sequence is 14 residues long. The V and J ends lost 4 bases and 4 bases, in that order; junction bases with no gene match: 4. The CDR3 sequence is CASSDRGPSTEAFF. Here the CDR3 DNA reads TGCGCCAGCAGCGACAGGGGGCCTAGCACTGAAGCTTTCTTT.

The V call is TRBV13, the J call TRBJ1-1; no clear D. The germline V gene has CDR1 PRHDT and CDR2 FYEKMQ (reference sequence). CDR3 length: 11 amino acids. Trimming took 6 bases from V and 4 from J, leaving 6 bases between them. CDR3 loop: CASSEGTEAFF. CDR3 sequence (DNA): TGTGCCAGCAGTGAGGGCACTGAAGCTTTCTTT.

The chain joins TRBV5-4 to TRBJ1-4, with 9 bases matching TRBD1. The germline V gene encodes CDR1 SGHNT and CDR2 YYREEE (reference sequence). CDR3 length: 15 amino acids. V dropped 0 bases and J dropped 8; count of bases not matched to a gene: 5. This chain's CDR3 is CASSLAGQGEEKLFF. DNA for the CDR3: TGTGCCAGCAGCTTGGCGGGACAGGGTGAAGAAAAACTGTTTTTT. Complete variable domain (other parts from reference TRBV5-4 and TRBJ1-4): ETGVTQSPTHLIKTRGQQVTLRCSSQSGHNTVSWYQQALGQGPQFIFQYYREEENGRGNFPPRFSGLQFPNYSSELNVNALELDDSALYLCASSLAGQGEEKLFFGSGTQLSVL.

The gene calls are TRBV2 and TRBJ2-7; no firm D call. Between the trimmed V and J ends, which lost 3 bases and 6 bases, there was a span of 3 bases. Germline loops: CDR1 SNHLY, CDR2 FYNNEI. The CDR3 contains 10 residues. The CDR3 reads CASSDGEQYF. CDR3 in DNA: TGTGCCAGCAGTGACGGCGAGCAGTACTTC.

The CDR3 DNA is TGTGCCAGCAGGGAACAGGGGATGGGCTATGGCTACACCTTC. Its protein is CASREQGMGYGYTF. The gene calls are TRBV2 and TRBJ1-2, with 7 bases lining up with TRBD1. Germline V lookup: CDR1 SNHLY, CDR2 FYNNEI. The trim removed 6 bases at V and 4 bases at J, leaving 8 bases unmatched. The CDR3 is made up of 14 amino acids.